Described below is a single TCR beta chain sequence and its context. Its specificity is not known. The CDR3 runs to 17 residues. CDR1 and CDR2 (germline): SGDLS, YYNGEE. V trimming: 4 bases; J trimming: 2 bases; junction bases outside the gene matches: 8. Each donor's status was that of a healthy bone marrow donor. This sample was included in a study of cytomegalovirus exposure and HLA in healthy donors. Background on the study: Early on, a data release was issued that held 80 million to 90 million unique TCRs from HLA-typed donors.

General observations from the study: Follow-up analysis seemed to connect common viral pathogens with several of the most significant clusters identified.

Use of 60 Vbeta and 13 Jbeta primers characterized the PCR. The assay was immunoSEQ multiplex PCR, and TCRdb's table has in-frame clones only and misses some. The table lists some 51,000 clones. The gene calls are TRBV9 and TRBJ2-6; 8 nucleotides line up with TRBD1. The clonotype originates from a man in his forties or fifties in good health and CMV-seropositive. The sequencing input was PBMCs. For the CDR3, the DNA is TGTGCCAGCAGCCCAAGGACAGGGCCAACTGGGGCCAACGTCCTGACTTTC. This gives the protein CASSPRTGPTGANVLTF.